This entry lists 28 T cell receptor beta chains sequenced from one sample in a study of shared clonotypes between healthy human individuals. Sequenced by immunoSEQ multiplex PCR; TCRdb stores in-frame clones only, minus some. The table records some 2,000,000 clones, approximately 95% of them present only once. Sequencing used naive CD4+ T cells sorted from blood. Subset in this sample: CD45RA+ positively selected. Receptors were obtained from a young man in good health.

The CDR3 DNA reads as TGTGCCAGCAGCTTGGGGCTAGCGGGAGGGTTTAGTCCCTACGAGCAGTACTTC. This translates into CASSLGLAGGFSPYEQYF. V is TRBV5-6 and J is TRBJ2-7; TRBD2 agrees at 12 bases. With V trimmed by 0 bases and J by 2 bases, 9 bases remained unmatched. The germline gives CDR1 SGHDT, CDR2 YYEEEE. The CDR3 is made up of 18 amino acids.

Comments on this clone: Other DNA sequences in this sample translate to the same CDR3. This chain joins TRBV4-3 and TRBJ1-1; perhaps TRBD1 as D (6 bases). The CDR3 runs 15 residues. CDR1 is LGHNA, CDR2 YSLEER, per germline. V was pared by 1 base and J by 0 bases, with 9 bases between. This CDR3 is CASSQGTGLNTEAFF. The CDR3, as DNA: TGCGCCAGCAGCCAAGGAACAGGGCTGAACACTGAAGCTTTCTTT.

J is TRBJ2-2 and V is TRBV11-2; 7 bases map to TRBD1. The V gene's germline CDR1 is SGHAT and CDR2 FQNNGV. Trimming took 0 bases from V and 7 from J; bases not matched to a gene: 5. The CDR3 has 15 residues. CDR3 in amino acids: CASSLEGGVSGELFF. In DNA, the CDR3 is TGTGCCAGCAGCTTAGAAGGGGGCGTCAGCGGGGAGCTGTTTTTT.

This chain joins TRBV6-1 and TRBJ2-3; no clear D. The CDR3 contains 13 residues. The V gene lost 3 bases and the J gene lost 2 bases, with 6 bases spanning the gap. Looked up from germline, CDR1 is MNHNS and CDR2 is SASEGT. The CDR3 bases are TGTGCCAGCAGTGACTCCCACACAGATACGCAGTATTTT. It encodes CASSDSHTDTQYF.

Written as DNA, the CDR3 is TGTGCCAGCAGCTCTCCAAAAACCTACGAGCAGTACTTC. This sequence encodes CASSSPKTYEQYF. The V and J genes are TRBV7-9 and TRBJ2-7; D remains unclear. The ends were cut back, 4 bases at V and 2 bases at J, with 9 bases in the middle. CDR1 SEHNR and CDR2 FQNEAQ come from the germline V gene (reference sequence). This CDR3 spans 13 amino acids. Based on the CDR3 plus reference TRBV7-9 and TRBJ2-7, the full variable domain is DTGVSQNPRHKITKRGQNVTFRCDPISEHNRLYWYRQTLGQGPEFLTYFQNEAQLEKSRLLSDRFSAERPKGSFSTLEIQRTEQGDSAMYLCASSSPKTYEQYFGPGTRLTVT.

V gene TRBV6-5 combines with J gene TRBJ2-3, with 12 nucleotides matching TRBD2. V was clipped by 5 bases and J by 4 bases; unmatched bases: 4. The germline V gene encodes CDR1 MNHEY and CDR2 SVGAGI. This CDR3 contains 15 residues. CDR3 sequence: CASSRTSGKADTQYF. CDR3 in DNA: TGTGCCAGCAGTAGGACTAGCGGGAAGGCAGATACGCAGTATTTT.

The rearrangement joins TRBV6-1 to TRBJ2-7; 7 bases line up with TRBD1. V trimming: 6 bases; J trimming: 6 bases; junction bases outside the gene matches: 8. The V gene's germline CDR1 is MNHNS and CDR2 SASEGT. This CDR3 comprises 13 residues. In DNA, the CDR3 is TGTGCCAGCAGCCGGACAGGAGTGAGCGAGCAGTACTTC. Translated: CASSRTGVSEQYF.

This chain uses TRBV9 with TRBJ2-1; TRBD2 agrees at 7 bases. Looked up from germline, CDR1 is SGDLS and CDR2 is YYNGEE. Trimming at V came to 0 bases and at J to 9 bases, leaving 12 bases not matched to a gene. This CDR3 is built from 16 residues. CDR3 sequence: CASSVASLALTGEQFF. CDR3 bases: TGTGCCAGCAGCGTAGCCTCACTAGCGCTCACGGGTGAGCAGTTCTTC.

The V and J genes are TRBV6-5 and TRBJ1-2; 7 nucleotides line up with TRBD1. J lost 8 bases, V lost 6 bases, and 12 bases had no gene match. The CDR3 loop spans 14 amino acids. Germline CDR1 MNHEY, CDR2 SVGAGI. The CDR3 spells CASSPEQGRRGYTF. Written as DNA, the CDR3 is TGTGCCAGCAGCCCCGAACAGGGGCGTCGGGGCTACACCTTC.

The rearrangement joins TRBV7-2 to TRBJ1-6; 9 bases line up with TRBD1. The ends lost 6 bases at V and 0 bases at J; junction bases unmatched: 6. CDR3 length: 17 residues. Germline assignment: CDR1 SGHTA and CDR2 FQGNSA. This CDR3 reads CASRSGTGSSYNSPLHF. The CDR3 DNA sequence: TGTGCCAGCAGATCCGGGACAGGGAGCTCCTATAATTCACCCCTCCACTTT.

The rearrangement uses TRBV11-2 and TRBJ2-7; the D gene is possibly TRBD2 (5 bases). CDR1 SGHAT and CDR2 FQNNGV come from the germline V gene. The length of the CDR3 is 15 residues. V was cut by 5 bases and J by 2 bases, with 16 bases left in between. The CDR3 nucleotides are TGTGCCAGCAGCCGGACTGGAGGAGGTACCTACGAGCAGTACTTC. This codes for CASSRTGGGTYEQYF.

V gene TRBV5-4 combines with J gene TRBJ2-7, with 12 bases matching TRBD2. The CDR3 runs to 15 residues. The V and J ends lost 4 bases and 4 bases, in that order; junction bases with no gene match: 6. The germline gives CDR1 SGHNT, CDR2 YYREEE (reference sequence). Here the CDR3 DNA reads TGTGCCAGCAGCCGTCCGGGACTAGCGGGTTACGAGCAGTACTTC. Protein: CASSRPGLAGYEQYF.

The genes are TRBV2 and TRBJ1-1; TRBD1 matches at 7 bases. The CDR3 totals 15 residues. With V trimmed by 6 bases and J by 1 base, 8 bases remained unmatched. The germline gives CDR1 SNHLY, CDR2 FYNNEI. CDR3 sequence reads: CASRSEGATNTEAFF. The CDR3 bases are TGTGCCAGCAGAAGCGAGGGGGCGACGAACACTGAAGCTTTCTTT.

J is TRBJ2-7 and V is TRBV11-2; D gene unclear. The V end lost 0 bases, the J end lost 1 base, and 7 bases lay between the germline ends. This CDR3 comprises 14 residues. The germline gives CDR1 SGHAT, CDR2 FQNNGV. The CDR3 here is CASSLDILSYEQYF. The CDR3 coding sequence is TGTGCCAGCAGCTTAGATATCCTATCCTACGAGCAGTACTTC.

V and J are TRBV5-1 and TRBJ2-7; D unresolved. Germline loops: CDR1 SGHRS, CDR2 YFSETQ. The CDR3 runs 13 residues. Trimming took off 0 bases at V and 2 bases at J, with 6 bases between the two ends. As DNA, the CDR3 is TGCGCCAGCAGCTTGGACTACGCCTACGAGCAGTACTTC. Amino acids: CASSLDYAYEQYF.

This chain links TRBV6-1 with TRBJ2-3; TRBD2 matches 8 bases. With V trimmed by 8 bases and J by 2 bases, 3 bases remained unmatched. This CDR3 spans 13 amino acids. The germline CDR1 and CDR2 sequences are MNHNS and SASEGT. The CDR3 here is CASLAGNTDTQYF. Here the CDR3 DNA reads TGTGCCAGCTTAGCGGGGAACACAGATACGCAGTATTTT.

The J gene is TRBJ1-5, the V gene TRBV2, with D possibly being TRBD1 (5 bases). The length of the CDR3 is 14 residues. Trimming shortened V by 6 bases and J by 4 bases, and 13 bases separated the two germline ends. Germline-derived CDR1 and CDR2 are SNHLY and FYNNEI. CDR3 residues: CASRPGGGNQPQHF. CDR3 sequence (DNA): TGTGCCAGCAGACCCGGGGGAGGGAATCAGCCCCAGCATTTT. The variable domain in full, with the rest retrieved from reference TRBV2 and TRBJ1-5, is EPEVTQTPSHQVTQMGQEVILRCVPISNHLYFYWYRQILGQKVEFLVSFYNNEISEKSEIFDDQFSVERPDGSNFTLKIRSTKLEDSAMYFCASRPGGGNQPQHFGDGTRLSIL.

The V and J genes are TRBV5-6 and TRBJ1-3; D is ambiguous. The length of the CDR3 is 17 residues. Germline V gene lookup returns CDR1 SGHDT and CDR2 YYEEEE. Trimming left V 4 bases short and J 0 bases short, with 17 bases between. The CDR3 loop is CASSHNGRSLSGNTIYF. Here the CDR3 DNA reads TGTGCCAGCAGCCACAATGGTCGGTCCCTCTCTGGAAACACCATATATTTT. The whole variable domain, remainder taken from reference TRBV5-6 and TRBJ1-3, is DAGVTQSPTHLIKTRGQQVTLRCSPKSGHDTVSWYQQALGQGPQFIFQYYEEEERQRGNFPDRFSGHQFPNYSSELNVNALLLGDSALYLCASSHNGRSLSGNTIYFGEGSWLTVV.

The chain recombines TRBV9 with TRBJ2-7, with TRBD1 matching 10 bases. Germline V lookup: CDR1 SGDLS, CDR2 YYNGEE. Unmatched junction bases numbered 12, after V lost 1 base and J lost 2 bases. The CDR3 runs 18 residues. The CDR3 sequence: CASSVKPIPGQGTYEQYF. CDR3 nucleotide sequence: TGTGCCAGCAGCGTAAAACCCATTCCGGGACAGGGGACCTACGAGCAGTACTTC.

The V and J genes are TRBV6-6 and TRBJ1-6, with no clear D. V lost 2 bases to trimming and J lost 6 bases, with 11 bases between them. The germline CDR1 and CDR2 sequences are MNHNY and SVGAGI (reference sequence). There are 15 residues in the CDR3. CDR3 nucleotide sequence: TGTGCCAGCAGTTACCCGTCGAGCCTTAATTCACCCCTCCACTTT. Its protein is CASSYPSSLNSPLHF.

The gene calls are TRBV5-1 and TRBJ2-7, with D possibly matching TRBD2 (5 bases). Germline assignment: CDR1 SGHRS and CDR2 YFSETQ. Trimming left V 7 bases short and J 3 bases short, with 17 bases between. The CDR3 runs to 14 residues. The CDR3 DNA follows: TGCGCCAGCTCATTAAGCGGAGACCACTACGAGCAGTACTTC. Encoded protein: CASSLSGDHYEQYF.

The chain links TRBV18 to TRBJ2-7, with TRBD1 matching 10 bases. This CDR3 is built from 15 residues. J was trimmed by 0 bases and V by 8 bases; bases with no gene match: 7. Germline V gene lookup returns CDR1 KGHSH and CDR2 LQKENI. CDR3 protein: CASTSGQGSSYEQYF. DNA of the CDR3: TGTGCCAGCACCTCGGGACAGGGGAGCTCCTACGAGCAGTACTTC.

The J gene is TRBJ2-1, the V gene TRBV30; D not certain. Trimming took off 0 bases at V and 2 bases at J, with 8 bases between the two ends. CDR3 length: 14 amino acids. Germline-derived CDR1 and CDR2 are GTSNPN and SVGIG (reference sequence). In DNA form, the CDR3 reads TGTGCCTGGAGTGTAGGGCCTACCTACAATGAGCAGTTCTTC. Its protein is CAWSVGPTYNEQFF.

The chain joins TRBV28 to TRBJ1-1, with D unresolved. Trimming took off 8 bases at V and 2 bases at J, with 15 bases between the two ends. Looked up from germline, CDR1 is MDHEN and CDR2 is SYDVKM. The CDR3 length is 14 residues. The CDR3 region is CASAVPSLNTEAFF. The CDR3 DNA is TGTGCCAGCGCAGTTCCTAGTCTAAACACTGAAGCTTTCTTT.

The CDR3 sequence: CASSSLAGPNNEQFF. The CDR3 DNA follows: TGCGCCAGCAGCTCCTTAGCGGGGCCAAACAATGAGCAGTTCTTC. The genes are TRBV5-1 and TRBJ2-1; 8 bases match TRBD2. The CDR3 loop spans 15 amino acids. Germline CDR1 is SGHRS and CDR2 is YFSETQ. J lost 5 bases, V lost 3 bases, and 7 bases had no gene match.

The V call is TRBV5-1, the J call TRBJ2-3, with a possible D match to TRBD1 (8 bases). CDR1 is SGHRS and CDR2 is YFSETQ in the germline V gene. The CDR3 covers 15 residues. V lost 4 bases and J 4 bases, leaving 16 bases between the germline ends. The CDR3 nucleotides are TGCGCCAGCAGCCAGGGGGCGGGAGCCTCAGATACGCAGTATTTT. Translation gives CASSQGAGASDTQYF.

V gene TRBV7-2 combines with J gene TRBJ2-2, with 8 bases matching TRBD2. From germline, CDR1 is SGHTA and CDR2 FQGNSA. The trim removed 4 bases at V and 2 bases at J, leaving 9 bases unmatched. The CDR3 loop spans 17 amino acids. The CDR3 nucleotides are TGTGCCAGCAGCTGGGATTTACTAGCGGTTAACACCGGGGAGCTGTTTTTT. Protein product: CASSWDLLAVNTGELFF.

This clone was counted between two and nine times. V and J are TRBV4-1 and TRBJ1-5; the D is unclear. The germline gives CDR1 MGHRA, CDR2 YSYEKL. The CDR3 covers 14 residues. Between the trimmed V and J ends, which lost 0 bases and 4 bases, there was a span of 7 bases. CDR3 coding DNA: TGCGCCAGCAGCCAAGATCAAGGGAATCAGCCCCAGCATTTT. Amino acid sequence: CASSQDQGNQPQHF.